This T cell receptor beta chain was identified in a study of blood T cell repertoires in COVID-19. Study overall: COVID-19 samples, acute and convalescent, were from the United States, Italy and Spain. PBMCs, B-cell-depleted T cells, or T cells provided the cDNA or gDNA that made up the material.

In the source study's methods: Reference gene primer amplification in the assay estimated nucleated cell counts. Method: immunoSEQ multiplex PCR; TCRdb's copy keeps in-frame clones and lacks some. D and trimming were read from the DNA, whereas the V and J calls and clone size are those reported in that table. The sample includes 100,000 to 150,000 clones, 86% of them seen just once. The CDR3 is 12 amino acids. The trim removed 6 bases at V and 7 bases at J, leaving 4 bases unmatched. Enrolment of Seattle patients took place during active infection, and they were followed longitudinally. The rearrangement uses TRBV12-3 or TRBV12-4 and TRBJ2-3, with 7 bases lining up with TRBD1. Sequenced input: peripheral blood. This clonotype originated in an older woman with COVID-19, enrolled during active disease. As DNA, the CDR3 is TGTGCCAGCAGCCGGGGACAGAATACGCAGTATTTT. Translating gives CASSRGQNTQYF.